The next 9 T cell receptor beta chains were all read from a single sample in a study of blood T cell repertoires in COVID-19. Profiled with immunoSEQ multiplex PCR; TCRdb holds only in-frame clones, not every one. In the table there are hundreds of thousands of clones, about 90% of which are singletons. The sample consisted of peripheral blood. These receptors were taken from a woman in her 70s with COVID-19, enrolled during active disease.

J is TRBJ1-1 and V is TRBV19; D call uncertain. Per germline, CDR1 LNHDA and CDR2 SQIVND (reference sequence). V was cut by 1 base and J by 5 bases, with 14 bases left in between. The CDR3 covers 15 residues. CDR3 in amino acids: CASSIGGGRKTEAFF. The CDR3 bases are TGTGCCAGTAGTATAGGAGGAGGGCGGAAAACTGAAGCTTTCTTT.

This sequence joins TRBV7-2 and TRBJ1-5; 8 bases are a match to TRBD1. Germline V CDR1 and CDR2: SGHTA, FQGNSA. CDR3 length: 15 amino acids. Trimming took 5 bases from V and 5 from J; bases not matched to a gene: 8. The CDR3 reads CASSLDRGGDQPQHF. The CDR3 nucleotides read TGTGCCAGCAGCCTCGACAGGGGCGGCGATCAGCCCCAGCATTTT.

The CDR3 spells CASGLELYGGYTF. CDR3 DNA: TGTGCTAGTGGTTTGGAACTCTATGGTGGCTACACCTTC. V gene TRBV12-5 combines with J gene TRBJ1-2; no clear D. Per germline, CDR1 LGHNT and CDR2 FRNRAP. This CDR3 spans 13 amino acids. Trimming removed 1 base at V and 7 bases at J, with 10 bases between.

CDR3 sequence (DNA): TGTGCCAGCAGCCAGGGACAGGGCCCCTACGAGCAGTACTTC. Its translation: CASSQGQGPYEQYF. The gene calls are TRBV14 and TRBJ2-7, with TRBD1 matching over 9 bases. Germline V gives CDR1 SGHDN, CDR2 FVKESK. The CDR3 sequence is 14 residues long. V lost 3 bases and J lost 2; bases outside the gene matches: 2.

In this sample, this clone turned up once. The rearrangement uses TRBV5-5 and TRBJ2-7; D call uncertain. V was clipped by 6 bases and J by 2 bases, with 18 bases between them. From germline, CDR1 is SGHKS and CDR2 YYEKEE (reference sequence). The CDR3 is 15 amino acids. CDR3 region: CASTNHGYNPYEQYF. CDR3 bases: TGTGCCAGCACCAATCATGGTTACAACCCCTACGAGCAGTACTTC.

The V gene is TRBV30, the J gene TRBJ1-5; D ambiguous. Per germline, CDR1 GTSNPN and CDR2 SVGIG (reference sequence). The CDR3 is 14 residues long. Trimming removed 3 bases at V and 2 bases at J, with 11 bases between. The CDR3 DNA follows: TGTGCCTGGAGGTCGGGGTTTGGCAATCAGCCCCAGCATTTT. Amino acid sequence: CAWRSGFGNQPQHF.

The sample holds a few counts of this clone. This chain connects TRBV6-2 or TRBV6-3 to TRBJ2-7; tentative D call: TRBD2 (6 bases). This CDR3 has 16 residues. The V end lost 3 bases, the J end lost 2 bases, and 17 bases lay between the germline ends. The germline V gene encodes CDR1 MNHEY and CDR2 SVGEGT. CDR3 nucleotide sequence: TGTGCCAGCAGTTATCGGCTGGGAGGCCAAACCTACGAGCAGTACTTC. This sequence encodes CASSYRLGGQTYEQYF.

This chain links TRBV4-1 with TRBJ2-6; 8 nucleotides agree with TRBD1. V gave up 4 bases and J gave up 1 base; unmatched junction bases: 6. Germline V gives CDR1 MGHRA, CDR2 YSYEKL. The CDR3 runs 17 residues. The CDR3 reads CASSPGQGPSGANVLTF. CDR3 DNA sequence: TGCGCCAGCAGCCCAGGACAGGGACCATCTGGGGCCAACGTCCTGACTTTC.

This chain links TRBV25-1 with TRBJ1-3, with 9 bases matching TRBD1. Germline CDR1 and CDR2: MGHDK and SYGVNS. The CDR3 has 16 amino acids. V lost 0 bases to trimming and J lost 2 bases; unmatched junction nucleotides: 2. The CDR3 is CASSEYWTGAGNTIYF. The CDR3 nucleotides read TGTGCCAGCAGTGAATATTGGACAGGGGCTGGAAACACCATATATTTT. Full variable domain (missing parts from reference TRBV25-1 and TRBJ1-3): EADIYQTPRYLVIGTGKKITLECSQTMGHDKMYWYQQDPGMELHLIHYSYGVNSTEKGDLSSESTVSRIRTEHFPLTLESARPSHTSQYLCASSEYWTGAGNTIYFGEGSWLTVV.